The T cell receptor beta chain described here comes from a study of tumor-infiltrating lymphocytes in primary liver carcinoma. As to this clonotype: One junction end does not reproduce the germline sequence, and a read error may be involved.

TCR beta cDNA was made from 500 ng total RNA with a constant-region primer. Slightly modified ARM-PCR with three nested multiplex PCR rounds yielded TCR beta libraries. Researchers ran the first two PCR rounds for roughly 10 cycles each with TRBV1-TRBV30 forward primers and a C-beta reverse primer. TCRdb used MiXCR to reprocess the multiplex PCR reads, holding one entry per CDR3 protein. The sample holds about 41,000 distinct CDR3 sequences, over 70% seen once. From around 20-30 mg of unsorted bulk tissue, DNA and RNA were co-extracted together. The germline CDR1 and CDR2 sequences are SGHTA and FQGNSA. This CDR3 has 16 residues.

The V call is TRBV7-2, the J call TRBJ2-6, with 10 bases that match TRBD2. This TCR came from a middle-aged man with primary liver carcinoma and hepatitis B virus infection. The specimen was liver tumor tissue from sampling region 2. The subset is: tumor region T2, inferior pole. The CDR3 here is CASSIAGGSGANVLIF. The CDR3 nucleotides are TGTGCCAGCAGCATAGCGGGAGGCTCTGGGGCCAACGTCCTGATTTTC.